This T cell receptor (beta chain) was captured in a study of OX40 agonist ivuxolimab in advanced cancers. The protocol was immunoSEQ multiplex PCR, while the TCRdb copy is restricted to in-frame clones and leaves out a portion. The sample comprises 100,000 or so clones, 90% of which are singletons, and roughly 0.3% rests with the top ten. This clone has only one observation. Trimming removed 0 bases from V and 4 bases from J; junction bases left unmatched: 13. Germline-derived CDR1 and CDR2 are SGHRS and YFSETQ. This CDR3 has 17 amino acids. The sample here was CD4+ or CD8+ T cells sorted from blood, taken in a trial of the OX40 agonist ivuxolimab. This sequence joins TRBV5-1 and TRBJ2-7; 7 positions match TRBD1. The clonotype was recovered from an adult with an advanced solid tumor such as melanoma, head and neck, liver or kidney cancer. CDR3 DNA sequence: TGCGCCAGCAGCTTGGGAAGGGGGCGGTACGATCAATACGAGCAGTACTTC. Translation: CASSLGRGRYDQYEQYF. The whole variable domain, remainder taken from reference TRBV5-1 and TRBJ2-7, is KAGVTQTPRYLIKTRGQQVTLSCSPISGHRSVSWYQQTPGQGLQFLFEYFSETQRNKGNFPGRFSGRQFSNSRSEMNVSTLELGDSALYLCASSLGRGRYDQYEQYFGPGTRLTVT.